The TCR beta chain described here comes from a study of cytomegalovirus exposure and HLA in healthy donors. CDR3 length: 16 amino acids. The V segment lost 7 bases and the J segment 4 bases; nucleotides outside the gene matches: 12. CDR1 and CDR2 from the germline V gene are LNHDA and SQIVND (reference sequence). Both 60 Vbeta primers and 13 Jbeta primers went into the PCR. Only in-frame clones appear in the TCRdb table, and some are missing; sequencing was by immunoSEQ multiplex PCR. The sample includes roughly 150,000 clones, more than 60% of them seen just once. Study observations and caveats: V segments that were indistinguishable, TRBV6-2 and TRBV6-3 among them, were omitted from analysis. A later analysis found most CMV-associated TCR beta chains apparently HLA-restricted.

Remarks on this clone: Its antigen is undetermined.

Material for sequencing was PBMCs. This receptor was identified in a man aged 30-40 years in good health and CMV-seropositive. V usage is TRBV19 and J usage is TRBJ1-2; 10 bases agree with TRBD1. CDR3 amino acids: CASNLGGTGVFYGYTF. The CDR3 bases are TGTGCCAGTAACCTAGGGGGGACAGGGGTCTTCTATGGCTACACCTTC.